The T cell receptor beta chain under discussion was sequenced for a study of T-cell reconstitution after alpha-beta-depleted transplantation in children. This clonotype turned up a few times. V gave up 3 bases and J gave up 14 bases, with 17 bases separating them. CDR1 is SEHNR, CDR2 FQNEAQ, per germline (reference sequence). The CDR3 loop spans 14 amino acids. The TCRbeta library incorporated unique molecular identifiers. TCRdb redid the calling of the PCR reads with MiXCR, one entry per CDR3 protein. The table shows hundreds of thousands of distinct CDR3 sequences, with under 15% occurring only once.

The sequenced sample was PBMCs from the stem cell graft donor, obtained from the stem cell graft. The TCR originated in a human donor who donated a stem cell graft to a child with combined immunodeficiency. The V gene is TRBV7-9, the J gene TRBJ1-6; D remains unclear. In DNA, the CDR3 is TGTGCCAGCAGCTTTGAAACGGCGGAATGGGCCCTCCACTTT. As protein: CASSFETAEWALHF.